These 18 T cell receptor beta chains originate from one sample sequenced in a study of cytomegalovirus exposure and HLA in healthy donors. Assay used: immunoSEQ multiplex PCR; TCRdb lists only in-frame clones, some missing. The sample shows 65,000 to 75,000 clones, roughly 95% of them seen only once. The sample comprised PBMCs. These receptors came from a woman aged 18-35 years in good health and CMV-seropositive.

The rearrangement uses TRBV5-4 and TRBJ2-3; 11 bases are shared with TRBD2. With V trimmed by 1 base and J by 5 bases, 6 bases remained unmatched. Germline assignment: CDR1 SGHNT and CDR2 YYREEE (reference sequence). The CDR3 has 16 residues. The chain's CDR3 is CASSLLGTSGRDTQYF. CDR3 sequence (DNA): TGTGCCAGCAGCTTGTTGGGGACTAGCGGACGAGATACGCAGTATTTT.

This chain links TRBV6-5 with TRBJ2-2, with D maybe TRBD2 (6 bases). V gave up 4 bases and J gave up 5 bases, with 11 bases separating them. CDR1 is MNHEY, CDR2 SVGAGI, per germline. The CDR3 has 14 amino acids. CDR3 coding DNA: TGTGCCAGCAGTTGGGAGGCCAGGACCGGGGAGCTGTTTTTT. Encoded protein: CASSWEARTGELFF.

The V and J genes are TRBV19 and TRBJ2-7; 7 bases match TRBD1. V trimming: 4 bases; J trimming: 3 bases; junction bases outside the gene matches: 6. The germline gives CDR1 LNHDA, CDR2 SQIVND (reference sequence). There are 14 residues in the CDR3. The CDR3 nucleotides are TGTGCCAGTAGTACCAGACAGGGAGTCTACGAGCAGTACTTC. Residues: CASSTRQGVYEQYF.

The count of this clone is one. The chain employs TRBV15 and TRBJ2-5, with a weak D call TRBD2 (5 bases). The V end was cut by 0 bases, the J end by 5 bases, with 13 bases between. CDR1 is LNHNV, CDR2 YYDKDF, per germline (reference sequence). The CDR3 has 15 residues. DNA of the CDR3: TGTGCCACCAGCAGAGATCCGGGCGGCGGGGAGACCCAGTACTTC. This gives the protein CATSRDPGGGETQYF.

This CDR3 is CASSFSSGRVPGYEQYF. CDR3 coding DNA: TGTGCCAGCAGTTTCTCCAGCGGGAGGGTCCCAGGATACGAGCAGTACTTC. This chain connects TRBV28 to TRBJ2-7; 10 positions match TRBD2. Germline CDR1 and CDR2: MDHEN and SYDVKM. The CDR3 consists of 17 residues. The junction had 12 bases not matched to a gene; V was cut back by 3 bases and J by 4 bases.

The chain joins TRBV29-1 to TRBJ1-2; D possibly corresponds to TRBD1 (5 bases). V gave up 6 bases and J gave up 3 bases, with 11 bases separating them. This CDR3 has 12 amino acids. Germline values: CDR1 SQVTM, CDR2 ANQGSEA. The CDR3 DNA follows: TGCAGCGTCCCCAGGGAAGACTATGGCTACACCTTC. Residues: CSVPREDYGYTF.

V gene TRBV6-5 combines with J gene TRBJ2-2; the match to TRBD2 covers 7 bases. Germline V gene data show CDR1 as MNHEY and CDR2 as SVGAGI. The V segment lost 5 bases and the J segment 6 bases; nucleotides outside the gene matches: 3. This CDR3 has 13 amino acids. The CDR3 DNA follows: TGTGCCAGCAGTCCCGCGGGGGCCGGGGAGCTGTTTTTT. Amino acids: CASSPAGAGELFF.

This chain joins TRBV7-9 and TRBJ2-7; 7 nucleotides align to TRBD1. The CDR3 is 16 residues long. J was trimmed by 0 bases and V by 1 base; bases with no gene match: 6. From germline, CDR1 is SEHNR and CDR2 FQNEAQ (reference sequence). The CDR3 DNA reads TGTGCCAGCAGCTTAGGGACAGGACATAGCTCCTACGAGCAGTACTTC. Its protein product is CASSLGTGHSSYEQYF.

The chain links TRBV9 to TRBJ2-2; D not resolved. The CDR3 totals 13 residues. In germline, CDR1 is SGDLS, CDR2 YYNGEE. Trimming cost V 0 bases and J 7 bases, with 7 bases left between them. The CDR3 DNA reads TGTGCCAGCAGCGTAGACGGTGACGGGGAGCTGTTTTTT. It specifies CASSVDGDGELFF.

The genes are TRBV19 and TRBJ2-1, with 10 nucleotides matching TRBD2. Germline loops: CDR1 LNHDA, CDR2 SQIVND (reference sequence). This CDR3 comprises 16 residues. Losses at the gene ends were 4 bases for V and 6 bases for J; bases not matched to a gene: 9. CDR3 sequence reads: CASSTLAGVDGNEQFF. The CDR3, as DNA: TGTGCCAGTAGTACCCTAGCGGGAGTAGATGGCAATGAGCAGTTCTTC.

V is TRBV5-1 and J is TRBJ2-3; D is unresolved. From germline, CDR1 is SGHRS and CDR2 YFSETQ. CDR3 length equals 17 residues. The ends were cut back, 1 base at V and 2 bases at J, with 17 bases in the middle. CDR3 DNA sequence: TGCGCCAGCAGCTTGCAATCGATGTTGCGATTCACAGATACGCAGTATTTT. Its translation is CASSLQSMLRFTDTQYF.

The CDR3 loop reads CASSPGQGFMNTEAFF. The CDR3 DNA reads TGTGCCAGCAGTCCTGGACAGGGGTTCATGAACACTGAAGCTTTCTTT. V usage is TRBV9 and J usage is TRBJ1-1; 9 bases are shared with TRBD1. This CDR3 contains 16 residues. V lost 5 bases, J lost 0 bases, and 8 bases stayed unmatched. Germline V gene lookup returns CDR1 SGDLS and CDR2 YYNGEE.

The rearrangement uses TRBV5-6 and TRBJ2-1; D gene ambiguous. V was pared by 3 bases and J by 0 bases, with 10 bases between. The CDR3 runs to 15 residues. Germline V CDR1 and CDR2: SGHDT, YYEEEE. CDR3 nucleotides: TGTGCCAGCAGCTCTGGCCCCAGCTCCTACAATGAGCAGTTCTTC. Translated: CASSSGPSSYNEQFF. Full variable domain (missing parts from reference TRBV5-6 and TRBJ2-1): DAGVTQSPTHLIKTRGQQVTLRCSPKSGHDTVSWYQQALGQGPQFIFQYYEEEERQRGNFPDRFSGHQFPNYSSELNVNALLLGDSALYLCASSSGPSSYNEQFFGPGTRLTVL.

The chain is built from TRBV29-1 and TRBJ1-3; weak D call: TRBD1 (5 bases). CDR1 is SQVTM and CDR2 is ANQGSEA in the germline V gene. The CDR3 consists of 13 residues. V was shortened by 4 bases and J by 1 base, with 8 bases between the two germline ends. CDR3 nucleotide sequence: TGCAGCGTTGTCGGGGGTTCTGGAAACACCATATATTTT. It encodes CSVVGGSGNTIYF.

The chain joins TRBV6-5 to TRBJ1-1, with D perhaps TRBD1 (5 bases). The V end was cut by 9 bases, the J end by 1 base, with 15 bases between. The germline V gene encodes CDR1 MNHEY and CDR2 SVGAGI. The CDR3 loop spans 14 amino acids. The DNA for the CDR3 is TGTGCCAGTAGGGGCTCCGAAGGGAACACTGAAGCTTTCTTT. It specifies CASRGSEGNTEAFF.

The gene calls are TRBV28 and TRBJ1-1; no firm D call. Looked up from germline, CDR1 is MDHEN and CDR2 is SYDVKM. V was cut by 4 bases and J by 6 bases, with 9 bases left in between. There are 12 residues in the CDR3. The CDR3 is CASSSQEAEAFF. CDR3 bases: TGTGCCAGCAGTTCCCAGGAGGCTGAAGCTTTCTTT.

V usage is TRBV28 and J usage is TRBJ2-5; 7 nucleotides align to TRBD2. J gave up 5 bases and V 5 bases, and 14 bases lay outside the gene matches. CDR1 and CDR2 from the germline V gene are MDHEN and SYDVKM. This CDR3 comprises 16 residues. The CDR3 loop is CASSPPSTSLGETQYF. DNA for the CDR3: TGTGCCAGCAGTCCACCATCGACTAGCCTGGGGGAGACCCAGTACTTC.

This chain joins TRBV6-5 and TRBJ1-1; D is perhaps TRBD1 (6 bases). CDR1 is MNHEY, CDR2 SVGAGI, per germline. V was trimmed by 6 bases and J by 1 base, leaving 12 bases between them. CDR3 length: 14 amino acids. The CDR3 region is CASRPQGPNTEAFF. CDR3 bases: TGTGCCAGCAGACCACAGGGTCCGAACACTGAAGCTTTCTTT.